This TCR beta chain was captured by sequencing in a study of blood T cell repertoires in COVID-19. The table came from immunoSEQ multiplex PCR; TCRdb's copy has only in-frame clones and leaves some out. Of some 190,000 clones listed, about four fifths are singletons. The V gene's germline CDR1 is SGHRS and CDR2 YFSETQ. Trimming at V came to 4 bases and at J to 8 bases, leaving 6 bases not matched to a gene. CDR3 length equals 14 residues. The sequenced sample was peripheral blood. The V gene is TRBV5-1, the J gene TRBJ1-4; TRBD1 matches at 9 bases. This clonotype was sampled from a man aged 60 to 75 with acute or convalescent COVID-19. The CDR3 protein is CASSLQGAQEKLFF. CDR3 DNA: TGCGCCAGCAGCCTACAGGGGGCGCAGGAAAAACTGTTTTTT. Complete variable domain (other parts from reference TRBV5-1 and TRBJ1-4): KAGVTQTPRYLIKTRGQQVTLSCSPISGHRSVSWYQQTPGQGLQFLFEYFSETQRNKGNFPGRFSGRQFSNSRSEMNVSTLELGDSALYLCASSLQGAQEKLFFGSGTQLSVL.